The clone carrying this T cell receptor (beta chain) was recorded only once. The entry originates in a study of blood T cell repertoires in COVID-19. The overall study: PBMCs, B-cell-depleted T cells, or T cells were the source of the cDNA or gDNA that made up the material.

This CDR3 has 16 residues. Deletions cut 4 bases from V and 3 bases from J, with 17 bases between. Germline V gene lookup returns CDR1 SGDLS and CDR2 YYNGEE. In the source study's methods: Amplifying reference gene primers gave estimates of nucleated cell counts. Using immunoSEQ multiplex PCR, the repertoire was profiled, and TCRdb retains in-frame clones only, with some absent. D and trimming were read from the DNA, whereas the V and J calls and clone size are those reported in that table. The sample has around 88,000 clones, 88% seen once. This clonotype was sampled from a woman older than 75 with acute or convalescent COVID-19. J is TRBJ2-1 and V is TRBV9, with D maybe TRBD1 (6 bases). Sequencing was done on a sample of peripheral blood. The CDR3 region has the DNA TGTGCCAGCAGCCCGAGAGGGGGTCGTATCTACAATGAGCAGTTCTTC. It translates to CASSPRGGRIYNEQFF.